This T cell receptor beta chain was profiled in a study of blood T cells in healthy people across ages. Then a second PCR, running roughly 7 to 11 cycles, was carried out with a sample-barcoded 5' primer and a J-beta primer mix. TCRdb recomputed calls from the 5' RACE reads with MiXCR, one row per CDR3 protein. Altogether 800,000 to 950,000 distinct CDR3 sequences are present, 25% to 35% being singletons, with the ten largest covering roughly a tenth. Germline CDR1 reads SGHKS; CDR2 reads YYEKEE (reference sequence). CDR3 length equals 17 residues. V was pared by 2 bases and J by 3 bases, with 6 bases of the junction left unmatched. This clonotype was detected many times. A further study also used this sample, focusing on T cells of mothers and their children. This second study says: The authors added sample barcodes and 2-4 random nucleotides using the M1S primer of the second PCR. From each mother came over 8.5 million TCR beta CDR3 reads, and from each child came 2.5 million to 3 million. Thymic selection, a shaping force on TCR recombination output, acts similarly in related and unrelated pairs.

The chain employs TRBV5-5 and TRBJ2-7; the match to TRBD2 covers 15 bases. The sequenced sample consisted of blood. The receptor was isolated from a middle-aged woman in good health. This chain's CDR3 is CASSLGGLAGGYYEQYF. DNA for the CDR3: TGTGCCAGCAGCTTAGGGGGACTAGCGGGGGGTTACTACGAGCAGTACTTC.